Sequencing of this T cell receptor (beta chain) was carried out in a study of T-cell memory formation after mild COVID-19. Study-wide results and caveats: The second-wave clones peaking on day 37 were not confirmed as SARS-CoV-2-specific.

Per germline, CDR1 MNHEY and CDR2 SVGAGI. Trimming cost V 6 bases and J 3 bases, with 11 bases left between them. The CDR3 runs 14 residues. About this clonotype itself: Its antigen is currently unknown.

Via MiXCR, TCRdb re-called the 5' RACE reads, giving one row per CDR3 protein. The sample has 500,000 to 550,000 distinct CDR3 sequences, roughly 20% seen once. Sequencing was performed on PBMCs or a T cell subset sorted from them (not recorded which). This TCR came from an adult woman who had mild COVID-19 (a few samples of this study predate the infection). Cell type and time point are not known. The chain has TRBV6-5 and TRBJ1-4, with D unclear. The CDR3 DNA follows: TGTGCCAGCAGCCCCTGGACGGCTAATGAAAAACTGTTTTTT. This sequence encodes CASSPWTANEKLFF.